This T cell receptor (beta chain) was retrieved from a study of blood T cell repertoires in COVID-19. TCRdb's copy holds only in-frame clones and misses some; the assay was immunoSEQ multiplex PCR. The sample holds more than 300,000 clones, roughly 86% seen once. Germline V gives CDR1 MNHEY, CDR2 SVGAGI. The trim removed 6 bases at V and 2 bases at J, leaving 4 bases unmatched. The CDR3 runs 14 residues. The V gene is TRBV6-5, the J gene TRBJ2-5; 9 bases agree with TRBD1. The TCR originated in a woman in her thirties with COVID-19, enrolled during active disease. The material sequenced was peripheral blood. The CDR3 DNA sequence: TGTGCCAGCAGCCGGGACAGGGCACAAGAGACCCAGTACTTC. Translation: CASSRDRAQETQYF.